In its sample, the clone carrying this T cell receptor beta chain was seen a few times. Its antigen is still unknown. A NOSPECS grade of at least 4, a Clinical Activity Score of at least 3 and duration under 3 months were recorded in ophthalmopathy patients. It was RNA transcripts that yielded the amplified TCR beta CDR3 regions. When the TCR CDR3 underwent first-round RT-PCR, the HTBI primer set was used. MiXCR, run by TCRdb on the multiplex PCR reads, gives a single entry per CDR3 protein. In the table there are fewer than 550,000 distinct CDR3 sequences, roughly 24% of which are singletons. This record belongs to a study of T cells in Graves' hyperthyroidism and ophthalmopathy. Overall study: Before any treatment, at initial diagnosis, peripheral blood was collected. Points from the study as a whole: Blood also showed most of the thyroid clonotypes that were expanded above 0.001.

The CDR3 loop spans 20 amino acids. V gave up 2 bases and J gave up 0 bases, with 27 bases separating them. Germline-derived CDR1 and CDR2 are SGHNT and YYREEE (reference sequence). This clonotype originated in a woman in her thirties with Graves' ophthalmopathy. The gene calls are TRBV5-4 and TRBJ2-7; D might be TRBD1 or TRBD2, each matching 6 bases. The material sequenced was blood. CDR3 in DNA: TGTGCCAGCAGCTTCGGCCGAATGGAGGGGGACCGCCTCAGCTCCTACGAGCAGTACTTC. It codes for CASSFGRMEGDRLSSYEQYF. Using reference TRBV5-4 and TRBJ2-7 for the parts outside the CDR3, the full variable domain is ETGVTQSPTHLIKTRGQQVTLRCSSQSGHNTVSWYQQALGQGPQFIFQYYREEENGRGNFPPRFSGLQFPNYSSELNVNALELDDSALYLCASSFGRMEGDRLSSYEQYFGPGTRLTVT.